This T cell receptor (beta chain) was documented in a study of blood T cell repertoires in COVID-19. Study information: The origin of the acute and convalescent COVID-19 samples was the United States, Italy and Spain. T cells, B-cell-depleted T cells, or PBMCs supplied cDNA or gDNA.

In the authors' workflow: Using reference gene primer amplification, nucleated cell counts were estimated. Measured with immunoSEQ multiplex PCR; TCRdb has only the in-frame clones, and not every one. V and J calls and clone size come straight from that table; D and trimming were deduced from the DNA. The sample shows a few hundred thousand clones, 75% to 95% of them seen only once. Losses at the gene ends were 0 bases for V and 4 bases for J; bases not matched to a gene: 2. The CDR3 is 16 residues long. Germline lookup yields CDR1 SGHTS and CDR2 YDEGEE. In this sample, this clone turned up once. This chain connects TRBV5-8 to TRBJ2-2, with 11 positions matching TRBD2. The sequencing input was peripheral blood. The sequence derives from a person aged 18-30 years with COVID-19, enrolled during active disease. CDR3 residues: CASSLALAGVTGELFF. The CDR3 DNA reads as TGTGCCAGCAGCTTGGCACTAGCGGGAGTCACCGGGGAGCTGTTTTTT.